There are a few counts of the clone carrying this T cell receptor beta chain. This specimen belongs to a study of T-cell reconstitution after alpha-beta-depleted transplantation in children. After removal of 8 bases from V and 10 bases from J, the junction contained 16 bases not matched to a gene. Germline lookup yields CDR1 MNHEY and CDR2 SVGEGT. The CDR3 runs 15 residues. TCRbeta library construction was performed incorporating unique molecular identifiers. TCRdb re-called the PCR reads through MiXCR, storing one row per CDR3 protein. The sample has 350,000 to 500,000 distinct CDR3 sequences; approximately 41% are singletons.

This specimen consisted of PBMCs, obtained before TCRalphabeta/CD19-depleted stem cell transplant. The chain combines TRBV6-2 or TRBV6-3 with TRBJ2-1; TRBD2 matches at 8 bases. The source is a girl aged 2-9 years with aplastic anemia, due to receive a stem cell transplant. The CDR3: CASGRMRGGLVEQFF. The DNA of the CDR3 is TGTGCCAGCGGGCGAATGAGGGGGGGACTAGTCGAGCAGTTCTTC.